The 32 T cell receptor beta chains listed next were all sequenced from one sample in a study of brain T cells in children with intractable seizures. This table comes from immunoSEQ multiplex PCR, and its TCRdb copy is limited to in-frame clones, with some not included. This table holds a few hundred thousand clones, about 93% found once. The time point: blood from clinic visit 5 months post-surgery; TSC patient then seizure free. The input for sequencing was peripheral blood, taken less than 6 months after surgery. The source of these receptors is a boy younger than two with tuberous sclerosis and intractable seizures.

The chain links TRBV6-5 to TRBJ2-5; D call uncertain. Germline CDR1 is MNHEY and CDR2 is SVGAGI. CDR3 length equals 14 residues. V was shortened by 6 bases and J by 3 bases, with 14 bases between the two germline ends. The DNA for the CDR3 is TGTGCCAGCAGGATCCCGGGCCTGGAAGAGACCCAGTACTTC. Protein: CASRIPGLEETQYF.

The rearrangement joins TRBV19 to TRBJ1-2; 8 nucleotides align to TRBD1. Germline trimming cut 3 bases from V and 7 bases from J; bases unmatched to any gene: 7. The CDR3 covers 14 residues. Germline CDR1 reads LNHDA; CDR2 reads SQIVND (reference sequence). CDR3 protein: CASSMGSGGSGYTF. The CDR3 DNA is TGTGCCAGTAGTATGGGGTCAGGGGGCAGTGGCTACACCTTC.

V gene TRBV9 combines with J gene TRBJ2-5; D unresolved. The CDR3 runs to 16 residues. V lost 2 bases, J lost 3 bases, and 17 bases lay in between. Germline V gene data show CDR1 as SGDLS and CDR2 as YYNGEE. The CDR3 reads CASSVDLGFGEETQYF. CDR3 coding DNA: TGTGCCAGCAGCGTGGACCTTGGATTCGGTGAAGAGACCCAGTACTTC.

This clone was observed a few times. CDR3 residues: CSVEWGDNQPQHF. The CDR3 DNA sequence: TGCAGCGTTGAATGGGGGGACAATCAGCCCCAGCATTTT. V gene TRBV29-1 combines with J gene TRBJ1-5; TRBD1 is a possible D gene (5 bases). This CDR3 contains 13 residues. Trimming cost V 2 bases and J 3 bases, with 8 bases left between them. Germline-derived CDR1 and CDR2 are SQVTM and ANQGSEA.

The chain uses TRBV6-5 and TRBJ2-1; tentatively, D is TRBD1 (6 bases). V lost 4 bases to trimming and J lost 6 bases, with 13 bases between them. Germline CDR1 and CDR2: MNHEY and SVGAGI. This CDR3 is built from 14 residues. DNA for the CDR3: TGTGCCAGCAGTTCCCCACAGGGCCCCAATGAGCAGTTCTTC. It codes for CASSSPQGPNEQFF.

The chain couples TRBV11-1 to TRBJ1-1, with a weak D call TRBD1 (5 bases). Germline V lookup: CDR1 SGHAT, CDR2 FQDESV (reference sequence). Trimming took 1 base from V and 8 from J, leaving 17 bases between them. The CDR3 loop spans 15 amino acids. In DNA, the CDR3 is TGTGCCAGCAGCTTAGTCGCGGCAGGGCTTGGGGAAGCTTTCTTT. Translated: CASSLVAAGLGEAFF.

This chain uses TRBV28 with TRBJ2-2; TRBD1 matches 7 bases. Germline values: CDR1 MDHEN, CDR2 SYDVKM. The trim removed 10 bases at V and 0 bases at J, leaving 5 bases unmatched. The CDR3 totals 14 residues. The CDR3 region is CATNRGSNTGELFF. CDR3 DNA sequence: TGTGCCACCAACAGGGGCTCGAACACCGGGGAGCTGTTTTTT.

This clone was seen once. This sequence joins TRBV7-9 and TRBJ1-4; 7 bases map to TRBD1. Germline values: CDR1 SEHNR, CDR2 FQNEAQ (reference sequence). Trimming at V came to 8 bases and at J to 8 bases, leaving 11 bases not matched to a gene. This CDR3 spans 14 amino acids. The CDR3 nucleotides read TGTGCCAGCTCCACAGGGGCTCTGACAGAAAAACTGTTTTTT. Translation gives CASSTGALTEKLFF.

J is TRBJ2-5 and V is TRBV6-5; no reliable D call. The CDR3 is made up of 13 amino acids. V lost 10 bases and J lost 0, with 12 bases in between. Per germline, CDR1 MNHEY and CDR2 SVGAGI. The CDR3 loop reads CAIRVRDQETQYF. DNA of the CDR3: TGTGCCATCAGAGTACGGGACCAAGAGACCCAGTACTTC.

The J gene is TRBJ2-2, the V gene TRBV14; the D is unclear. The germline V and J ends were trimmed by 1 base and 0 bases, with 9 bases remaining between them. Germline CDR1 and CDR2: SGHDN and FVKESK. This CDR3 has 16 residues. The CDR3: CASSQVFSTNTGELFF. The CDR3 coding sequence is TGTGCCAGCAGCCAAGTCTTTTCGACGAACACCGGGGAGCTGTTTTTT.

This chain links TRBV4-1 with TRBJ2-5; TRBD1 matches 10 bases. The CDR3 is 15 amino acids. Losses at the gene ends were 4 bases for V and 5 bases for J; bases not matched to a gene: 7. Germline assignment: CDR1 MGHRA and CDR2 YSYEKL. The CDR3 spells CASSPGQGEVETQYF. In DNA, the CDR3 is TGCGCCAGCAGCCCCGGACAGGGGGAGGTGGAGACCCAGTACTTC.

In its sample, this clone was seen once. The J gene is TRBJ1-1, the V gene TRBV30, with unresolved D. V lost 2 bases and J 1 base, leaving 8 bases between the germline ends. Germline lookup yields CDR1 GTSNPN and CDR2 SVGIG (reference sequence). The CDR3 has 13 residues. The CDR3 reads CAWSRIGNTEAFF. The CDR3, as DNA: TGTGCCTGGAGTAGGATCGGGAACACTGAAGCTTTCTTT.

The V gene is TRBV7-9, the J gene TRBJ1-4, with 8 bases lining up with TRBD1. V shed 5 bases, J shed 7 bases, and the junction held 12 bases outside the gene matches. The CDR3 covers 16 residues. CDR1 is SEHNR, CDR2 FQNEAQ, per germline (reference sequence). The CDR3 is CASSPTSGTGGEKLFF. The CDR3 nucleotides read TGTGCCAGCAGCCCGACCAGTGGGACAGGAGGTGAAAAACTGTTTTTT.

The chain has TRBV7-9 and TRBJ1-1; D gene uncertain. From germline, CDR1 is SEHNR and CDR2 FQNEAQ (reference sequence). V lost 5 bases and J 1 base, leaving 14 bases between the germline ends. The CDR3 runs to 15 residues. CDR3 region: CASSPVRGKNTEAFF. CDR3 in DNA: TGTGCCAGCAGCCCTGTCAGAGGTAAGAACACTGAAGCTTTCTTT.

This clone appeared a single time. This chain connects TRBV28 to TRBJ1-1; no firm D call. The CDR3 length is 13 residues. From germline, CDR1 is MDHEN and CDR2 SYDVKM. Between the trimmed V and J ends, which lost 3 bases and 1 base, there was a span of 6 bases. For the CDR3, the DNA is TGTGCCAGCAGTTTGGTGGGGAACACTGAAGCTTTCTTT. Translating gives CASSLVGNTEAFF.

The chain recombines TRBV27 with TRBJ2-7; 8 nucleotides line up with TRBD2. Germline assignment: CDR1 MNHEY and CDR2 SMNVEV (reference sequence). The CDR3 has 13 amino acids. Germline trimming cut 3 bases from V and 4 bases from J; bases unmatched to any gene: 2. For the CDR3, the DNA is TGTGCCAGCAGTTTGGCTAGCGGGTACGAGCAGTACTTC. This encodes CASSLASGYEQYF.

V usage is TRBV5-1 and J usage is TRBJ2-7; D is undetermined. Per germline, CDR1 SGHRS and CDR2 YFSETQ. The CDR3 extends over 11 amino acids. V lost 2 bases, J lost 5 bases, and 5 bases lay in between. Here the CDR3 reads CASSLGNEQYF. Here the CDR3 DNA reads TGCGCCAGCAGCTTAGGGAACGAGCAGTACTTC. Supplemented by reference TRBV5-1 and TRBJ2-7, the full variable domain reads KAGVTQTPRYLIKTRGQQVTLSCSPISGHRSVSWYQQTPGQGLQFLFEYFSETQRNKGNFPGRFSGRQFSNSRSEMNVSTLELGDSALYLCASSLGNEQYFGPGTRLTVT.

This sequence joins TRBV3-1 (or the pseudogene TRBV3-2) and TRBJ2-7, with 11 bases fitting TRBD1. V dropped 2 bases and J dropped 6; count of bases not matched to a gene: 9. The CDR3 length is 16 residues. CDR1 is LGHDT, CDR2 YNNKEL, per germline (reference sequence). CDR3 in DNA: TGTGCCAGCAGCCAATTGTCAGGGACAGGGGGTTTCGAGCAGTACTTC. Translated: CASSQLSGTGGFEQYF.

This clone was observed a handful of times. The genes are TRBV27 and TRBJ2-1; D possibly corresponds to TRBD2 (7 bases). V was clipped by 2 bases and J by 4 bases, with 15 bases between them. CDR3 length equals 16 residues. In germline, CDR1 is MNHEY, CDR2 SMNVEV (reference sequence). The DNA for the CDR3 is TGTGCCAGCAGTTTAAGTGCGGGGGCCGGTTACAATGAGCAGTTCTTC. It specifies CASSLSAGAGYNEQFF.

The V call is TRBV19, the J call TRBJ1-1, with 9 positions matching TRBD1. CDR3 length equals 14 residues. Germline CDR1 reads LNHDA; CDR2 reads SQIVND (reference sequence). The junction had 4 bases not matched to a gene; V was cut back by 7 bases and J by 1 base. CDR3 sequence reads: CASTLDRGNTEAFF. CDR3 coding DNA: TGTGCCAGTACCCTGGACAGGGGGAACACTGAAGCTTTCTTT.

The chain carries TRBV28 and TRBJ2-6, with 8 bases that match TRBD1. Germline values: CDR1 MDHEN, CDR2 SYDVKM. Trimming removed 3 bases from V and 0 bases from J; junction bases left unmatched: 7. The CDR3 runs to 18 residues. The CDR3 nucleotides read TGTGCCAGCAGTTTGGGGCGGACAGGGCACTCTGGGGCCAACGTCCTGACTTTC. It specifies CASSLGRTGHSGANVLTF.

V gene TRBV2 combines with J gene TRBJ2-7; TRBD1 agrees at 7 bases. Per germline, CDR1 SNHLY and CDR2 FYNNEI. There are 13 residues in the CDR3. The trim removed 11 bases at V and 5 bases at J, leaving 12 bases unmatched. The CDR3 reads CAGSHRGRNEQYF. Written as DNA, the CDR3 is TGTGCCGGATCCCACAGGGGAAGGAACGAGCAGTACTTC.

This clone was detected once. This CDR3 reads CASSEPLGGEQFF. DNA for the CDR3: TGTGCCAGCAGTGAACCTCTCGGGGGTGAGCAGTTCTTC. The chain links TRBV2 to TRBJ2-1; D is perhaps TRBD2 (6 bases). From germline, CDR1 is SNHLY and CDR2 FYNNEI. CDR3 size: 13 residues. The germline V and J ends were trimmed by 2 bases and 9 bases, with 11 bases remaining between them.

V usage is TRBV24-1 and J usage is TRBJ2-1; no definite D call. The CDR3 runs 13 residues. Trimming removed 4 bases from V and 8 bases from J, with 11 bases in between. Germline V gene sequence: CDR1 KGHDR, CDR2 SFDVKD. The CDR3 loop reads CATSDTAGDEQFF. DNA of the CDR3: TGTGCCACCAGTGACACGGCTGGGGATGAGCAGTTCTTC.

This chain connects TRBV24-1 to TRBJ1-2; a weak D match, TRBD1 (6 bases). The germline CDR1 and CDR2 sequences are KGHDR and SFDVKD. The germline V and J ends were trimmed by 5 bases and 0 bases, with 15 bases remaining between them. This CDR3 is built from 16 residues. The chain's CDR3 is CATSGTQGGANYGYTF. The CDR3 DNA follows: TGTGCCACCAGTGGGACACAGGGAGGAGCTAACTATGGCTACACCTTC.

This clone was counted a few times. The rearrangement uses TRBV6-4 and TRBJ1-6; weak D call: TRBD1 (6 bases). V lost 6 bases and J 10 bases, leaving 13 bases between the germline ends. CDR3 length: 13 residues. Germline lookup yields CDR1 MRHNA and CDR2 SNTAGT. Here the CDR3 reads CASSSDSKSPLHF. The CDR3 coding sequence is TGTGCCAGCAGCTCGGACAGCAAGTCACCCCTCCACTTT.

The chain has TRBV10-1 and TRBJ2-7; the D is unclear. The CDR3 length is 13 residues. V lost 0 bases and J 3 bases, leaving 6 bases between the germline ends. CDR1 is WNHNN and CDR2 is SYGVQD in the germline V gene (reference sequence). CDR3 residues: CASSESTDYEQYF. The CDR3 DNA sequence: TGCGCCAGCAGTGAGTCGACCGACTACGAGCAGTACTTC.

Worth noting for this clone: The same CDR3 also results from other DNA sequences found in this sample. This rearrangement joins TRBV27 to TRBJ1-5; D unresolved. CDR1 MNHEY and CDR2 SMNVEV come from the germline V gene (reference sequence). V dropped 2 bases and J dropped 1 base, with 3 bases sitting between them. CDR3 length: 13 residues. The CDR3 region has the DNA TGTGCCAGCAGTTTAAGCAGCAATCAGCCCCAGCATTTT. Translated: CASSLSSNQPQHF.

DNA of the CDR3: TGTGCCAGCAGTTTCCGGGGGTTTGCTGAAGCTTTCTTT. The encoded protein is CASSFRGFAEAFF. V usage is TRBV27 and J usage is TRBJ1-1; possible D gene TRBD1, 5 bases. Germline-derived CDR1 and CDR2 are MNHEY and SMNVEV (reference sequence). The CDR3 contains 13 residues. Trimming shortened V by 3 bases and J by 6 bases, and 11 bases separated the two germline ends.

This chain uses TRBV4-1 with TRBJ2-7, with 7 bases fitting TRBD1. CDR1 is MGHRA, CDR2 YSYEKL, per germline. The CDR3 covers 17 residues. J was trimmed by 1 base and V by 0 bases; bases with no gene match: 9. CDR3 nucleotide sequence: TGCGCCAGCAGCCAAGATTCCGGACAGGACCTATCCTACGAGCAGTACTTC. Translating gives CASSQDSGQDLSYEQYF.

The chain has TRBV7-9 and TRBJ1-1; D might be TRBD1 (6 bases). From germline, CDR1 is SEHNR and CDR2 FQNEAQ (reference sequence). Trimming pared 1 base from V and 6 bases from J, leaving 15 bases between. The CDR3 spans 15 residues. The CDR3 coding sequence is TGTGCCAGCAGCTTAGTAAGAGGCAGGGGTGCTGAAGCTTTCTTT. As protein: CASSLVRGRGAEAFF.

This chain joins TRBV28 and TRBJ2-3; D is unresolved. CDR1 and CDR2 (germline): MDHEN, SYDVKM. Trimming removed 3 bases from V and 2 bases from J, with 12 bases in between. The CDR3 has 15 residues. In nucleotides, the CDR3 is TGTGCCAGCAGTTTTTTAAGTGATCACACAGATACGCAGTATTTT. It is translated as CASSFLSDHTDTQYF.